The entry that follows covers one T cell receptor beta chain sequence. This sample is drawn from a study of blood T cell repertoires in COVID-19. The CDR3 is 12 amino acids. With 4 bases removed from V and 7 bases from J, the gap between germline ends came to 13 bases. Per germline, CDR1 GTSNPN and CDR2 SVGIG (reference sequence). TCRdb's copy holds only in-frame clones and misses some; the assay was immunoSEQ multiplex PCR. The sample holds hundreds of thousands of clones, approximately 90% seen once. The origin of this receptor is a woman in her forties or fifties with COVID-19, enrolled during active disease. The specimen sequenced was peripheral blood. This chain uses TRBV30 with TRBJ1-2, with a weak D call TRBD1 (5 bases). CDR3 DNA sequence: TGTGCCTGGAATAGGGGAACCTCTGGCTACACCTTC. This sequence encodes CAWNRGTSGYTF.